The T cell receptor (beta chain) described here comes from a study of T cell changes during pregnancy in multiple sclerosis. The V and J ends lost 5 bases and 8 bases respectively, with 18 bases between them. There are 14 residues in the CDR3. Per the germline V gene, CDR1 is SEHNR and CDR2 is FQNEAQ (reference sequence). Libraries were prepared by immunoSEQ multiplex PCR; TCRdb keeps only in-frame clonotypes and omits some of them. The profile shows approximately 34,000 clones, approximately 94% of them singletons. The chain combines TRBV7-9 with TRBJ1-1, with D unclear. The origin of this receptor is a female donor with multiple sclerosis, enrolled in a pregnancy study. The sequenced sample was CD4+ T cells from peripheral blood mononuclear cells, obtained in the second trimester of pregnancy. This CDR3 reads CASSPGNGEVEAFF. The CDR3 DNA follows: TGTGCCAGCAGCCCGGGGAATGGGGAGGTCGAAGCTTTCTTT.